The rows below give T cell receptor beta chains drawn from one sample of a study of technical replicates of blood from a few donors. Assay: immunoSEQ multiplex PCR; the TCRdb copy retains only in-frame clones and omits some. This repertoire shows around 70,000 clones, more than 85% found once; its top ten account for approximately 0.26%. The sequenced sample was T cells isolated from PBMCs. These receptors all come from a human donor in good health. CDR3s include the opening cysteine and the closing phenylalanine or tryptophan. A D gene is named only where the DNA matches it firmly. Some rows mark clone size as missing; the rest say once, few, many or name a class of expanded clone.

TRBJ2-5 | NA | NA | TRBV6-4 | TGTGCCAGAGCAGGGCCAGAACAAGAGACCCAGTACTTC | CARAGPEQETQYF
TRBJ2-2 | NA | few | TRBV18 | TGTGCCAGCTCACCTCCTAGACAGCCTAGGGAGCTGTTTTTT | CASSPPRQPRELFF
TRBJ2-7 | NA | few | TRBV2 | TGTGCCAGCAGTACGGACAGCCACGAGCAGTACTTC | CASSTDSHEQYF
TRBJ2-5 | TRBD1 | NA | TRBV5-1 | TGCGCCAGCAGCCCGGGACAGGGGAATCGAAAGGTCCAGTACTTC | CASSPGQGNRKVQYF
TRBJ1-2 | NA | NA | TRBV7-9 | TGTGCCAGCTCCCTCACAACTAACTATGGCTACACCTTC | CASSLTTNYGYTF
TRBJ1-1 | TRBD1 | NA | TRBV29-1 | TGCAGCGGGGGGACAGGGAATTTCGGCACTGAAGCTTTCTTT | CSGGTGNFGTEAFF
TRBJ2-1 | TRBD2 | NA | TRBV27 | TGTGCCAGCAGTTTGAGCGGGAGCTTCTACAATGAGCAGTTCTTC | CASSLSGSFYNEQFF
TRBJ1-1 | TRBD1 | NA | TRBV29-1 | TGCAGCGTTGAAGAGGGACAGGGGTCCTATACCCCTGAAGCTTTCTTT | CSVEEGQGSYTPEAFF
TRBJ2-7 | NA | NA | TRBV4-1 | TGCGCCAGCAGCCCCCGGTCAGGGGGGAGCTCCTACGAGCAGTACTTC | CASSPRSGGSSYEQYF
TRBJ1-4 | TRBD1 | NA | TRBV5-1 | TGCGCCAGCAGCTCGAACGGACAGGGGAGCGGTGAAAAACTGTTTTTT | CASSSNGQGSGEKLFF
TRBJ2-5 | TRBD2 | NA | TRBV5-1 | TGCGCCAGCAGCTTGGTGGGAGGGTCACAAAAGGGGACCCAGTACTTC | CASSLVGGSQKGTQYF
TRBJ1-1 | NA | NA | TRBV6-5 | TGTGCCAGCCGACGACAGGACACTGAAGCTTTCTTT | CASRRQDTEAFF
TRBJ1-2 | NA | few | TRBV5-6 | TGTGCCAGCAGCTTGACAGGGTTCGGCTACACCTTC | CASSLTGFGYTF
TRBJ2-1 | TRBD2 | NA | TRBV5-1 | TGCGCCAGCAGCCCGGGACTAGCGGGTGGAATGCGGAAGCAGTTCTTC | CASSPGLAGGMRKQFF
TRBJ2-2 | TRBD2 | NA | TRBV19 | TGTGCCAGTAGTATAGATGGCGAAGCGGGGATTTCCGGGGAGCTGTTTTTT | CASSIDGEAGISGELFF
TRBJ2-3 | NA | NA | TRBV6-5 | TGTGCCAGCAGTTACAGGCTAGCGAGCCCCGGTACGCAGTATTTT | CASSYRLASPGTQYF
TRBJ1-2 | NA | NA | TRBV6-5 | TGTGCCAGCAGTAGAACAGGGCCCGGCTATGGCTACACCTTC | CASSRTGPGYGYTF
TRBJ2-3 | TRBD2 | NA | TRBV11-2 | TGTGCCAGCAGCTTAGTACTAGCGGAGGCAGATACGCAGTATTTT | CASSLVLAEADTQYF
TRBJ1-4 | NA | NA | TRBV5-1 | TGCGCCAGCAGCTTGGTTCAGGGTCCTGCGACTAATGAAAAACTGTTTTTT | CASSLVQGPATNEKLFF